This TCR beta chain was identified in a study of blood T cell repertoires in COVID-19. Study-level background: The samples span acute and convalescent COVID-19 from the United States, Italy and Spain. PBMCs, B-cell-depleted T cells, or T cells were the source of the cDNA or gDNA that made up the material.

Profiling relied on immunoSEQ multiplex PCR, and the TCRdb table lists in-frame clones only, not all of them. The sample lists over 350,000 clones, roughly 90% occurring once. Individuals aged about 18 to 90 years were recruited from around 22 US areas. Each participant's cohort was designated according to participant-reported clinical history. This clone was seen only once. The sequence came from a young woman with acute COVID-19. Sequenced input: PBMCs or T cells enriched from blood (not recorded which).

The CDR3 nucleotides are TGTGCCAGCAGCAACTTAGCGGGGGACTACAATGAGCAGTTCTTC. The encoded protein is CASSNLAGDYNEQFF. The chain recombines TRBV21-1 with TRBJ2-1; TRBD2 is taken as the D call from the table, unchecked against the DNA. TRBV21-1 is designated a pseudogene. This CDR3 has 15 residues.